What follows are 19 T cell receptor beta chains derived from one specimen sequenced in a study of shared clonotypes between healthy human individuals. Profiling relied on immunoSEQ multiplex PCR, and the TCRdb table lists in-frame clones only, not all of them. Of over a million clones detected, about 80% appear once; the ten largest clones hold around 0.47%. The sample comprised memory CD4+ T cells from PBMCs. Subset described: CD45RA-negative fraction. The receptors were sampled from a man in his late teens or twenties in good health. Some clones in this sample may be carry-over from other donors' samples.

This clone came up a few times. The chain has TRBV30 and TRBJ1-2; 7 bases are a match to TRBD1. After removal of 5 bases from V and 5 bases from J, the junction contained 5 bases not matched to a gene. CDR1 is GTSNPN, CDR2 SVGIG, per germline (reference sequence). CDR3 length: 12 residues. CDR3: CAWAPGGYGYTF. The CDR3 bases are TGTGCCTGGGCCCCAGGGGGTTATGGCTACACCTTC.

The chain uses TRBV5-1 and TRBJ1-3; D uncertain. Germline lookup yields CDR1 SGHRS and CDR2 YFSETQ. The CDR3 runs 15 residues. The V end lost 0 bases, the J end lost 0 bases, and 7 bases lay between the germline ends. The CDR3 coding sequence is TGCGCCAGCAGCTTGGGGCGCCTCTCTGGAAACACCATATATTTT. This sequence encodes CASSLGRLSGNTIYF.

The V call is TRBV11-2, the J call TRBJ1-5; 8 positions match TRBD1. In germline, CDR1 is SGHAT, CDR2 FQNNGV. The V gene end was trimmed by 1 base and the J gene end by 5 bases; junction bases not matched to a gene: 4. The CDR3 covers 15 residues. The CDR3 DNA reads as TGTGCCAGCAGCTTAGGGCCAGGGGGCGATCAGCCCCAGCATTTT. This sequence encodes CASSLGPGGDQPQHF.

The rearrangement uses TRBV27 and TRBJ1-1, with TRBD1 as a possible D gene (5 bases). V lost 3 bases, J lost 0 bases, and 14 bases lay in between. The CDR3 has 16 residues. CDR1 MNHEY and CDR2 SMNVEV come from the germline V gene (reference sequence). The chain's CDR3 is CASSFALDTMNTEAFF. DNA of the CDR3: TGTGCCAGCAGTTTTGCCCTGGACACAATGAACACTGAAGCTTTCTTT.

V is TRBV13 and J is TRBJ2-3, with 14 bases that match TRBD2. Looked up from germline, CDR1 is PRHDT and CDR2 is FYEKMQ (reference sequence). The CDR3 loop spans 17 amino acids. The V segment lost 5 bases and the J segment 6 bases; nucleotides outside the gene matches: 10. The CDR3: CASSPGGLAGAADTQYF. The CDR3 region has the DNA TGTGCCAGCAGCCCAGGGGGACTAGCGGGAGCTGCGGATACGCAGTATTTT. Full variable domain (rest looked up from reference TRBV13 and TRBJ2-3): AAGVIQSPRHLIKEKRETATLKCYPIPRHDTVYWYQQGPGQDPQFLISFYEKMQSDKGSIPDRFSAQQFSDYHSELNMSSLELGDSALYFCASSPGGLAGAADTQYFGPGTRLTVL.

The rearrangement joins TRBV5-1 to TRBJ2-7; TRBD1 matches 10 bases. This CDR3 has 15 amino acids. V was pared by 3 bases and J by 7 bases, with 10 bases of the junction left unmatched. Germline V gives CDR1 SGHRS, CDR2 YFSETQ. The CDR3 bases are TGCGCCAGCAGCTCAATGGCGACAGGGGGCACAGAGCAGTACTTC. Protein sequence: CASSSMATGGTEQYF.

As regards this clone: The sample holds other DNA sequences that translate to the same CDR3. The J gene is TRBJ1-3, the V gene TRBV5-1; perhaps TRBD1 as D (6 bases). Germline V gene sequence: CDR1 SGHRS, CDR2 YFSETQ. The CDR3 contains 15 residues. Trimming removed 1 base at V and 4 bases at J, with 12 bases between. In nucleotides, the CDR3 is TGCGCCAGCAGCTTGAGCGGGGGGCCGGGAAACACCATATATTTT. Its protein is CASSLSGGPGNTIYF.

About this clone itself: The same CDR3 can be traced to other DNA sequences in this sample. V is TRBV5-1 and J is TRBJ2-2; D ambiguous. The CDR3 has 14 residues. CDR1 is SGHRS, CDR2 YFSETQ, per germline. Trimming took 0 bases from V and 2 from J, leaving 5 bases between them. This chain's CDR3 is CASSLAGNTGELFF. As DNA, the CDR3 is TGCGCCAGCAGCTTGGCCGGTAACACCGGGGAGCTGTTTTTT.

CDR3 DNA: TGTGCCAGCAGTCAACGACGTACTGAAGCTTTCTTT. It yields the protein CASSQRRTEAFF. The V call is TRBV28, the J call TRBJ1-1; D is unclear. Germline loops: CDR1 MDHEN, CDR2 SYDVKM. The CDR3 is made up of 12 amino acids. The V end lost 5 bases, the J end lost 5 bases, and 9 bases lay between the germline ends.

J is TRBJ1-3 and V is TRBV29-1, with D possibly matching TRBD1 (5 bases). With 2 bases removed from V and 0 bases from J, the gap between germline ends came to 8 bases. Per the germline V gene, CDR1 is SQVTM and CDR2 is ANQGSEA. This CDR3 has 14 residues. CDR3 sequence: CSVERGDSGNTIYF. CDR3 nucleotides: TGCAGCGTTGAACGGGGCGACTCTGGAAACACCATATATTTT.

The V call is TRBV12-5, the J call TRBJ2-3; TRBD2 agrees at 8 bases. In germline, CDR1 is LGHNT, CDR2 FRNRAP. CDR3 length: 13 amino acids. After removal of 6 bases from V and 1 base from J, the junction contained 0 bases not matched to a gene. This chain's CDR3 is CASGTSGTDTQYF. As DNA, the CDR3 is TGTGCTAGTGGGACTAGCGGCACAGATACGCAGTATTTT. Together with reference TRBV12-5 and TRBJ2-3, the CDR3 gives the full variable domain: DARVTQTPRHKVTEMGQEVTMRCQPILGHNTVFWYRQTMMQGLELLAYFRNRAPLDDSGMPKDRFSAEMPDATLATLKIQPSEPRDSAVYFCASGTSGTDTQYFGPGTRLTVL.

This chain uses TRBV4-3 with TRBJ2-7; the match to TRBD2 covers 9 bases. The CDR3 totals 15 residues. CDR1 and CDR2 from the germline V gene are LGHNA and YSLEER. With V trimmed by 4 bases and J by 3 bases, 7 bases remained unmatched. Here the CDR3 reads CASSLHSGSDYEQYF. CDR3 sequence (DNA): TGCGCCAGCAGCCTCCATAGCGGGAGTGACTACGAGCAGTACTTC.

V gene TRBV28 combines with J gene TRBJ1-1, with D possibly TRBD1 on 5 matching bases. This CDR3 has 15 amino acids. CDR1 MDHEN and CDR2 SYDVKM come from the germline V gene. Trimming took 7 bases from V and 1 from J, leaving 16 bases between them. The CDR3 bases are TGTGCCAGCACCCCCGGTGGGGCCGGGAACACTGAAGCTTTCTTT. This encodes CASTPGGAGNTEAFF.

This chain links TRBV4-1 with TRBJ2-7, with 7 bases fitting TRBD2. After removal of 6 bases from V and 4 bases from J, the junction contained 3 bases not matched to a gene. CDR3 length: 12 residues. CDR1 and CDR2 (germline): MGHRA, YSYEKL. The CDR3: CASRGGRYEQYF. Written as DNA, the CDR3 is TGCGCCAGCAGGGGGGGGAGATACGAGCAGTACTTC.

The chain links TRBV30 to TRBJ2-2; possible D gene TRBD1, 6 bases. In germline, CDR1 is GTSNPN, CDR2 SVGIG (reference sequence). V was shortened by 7 bases and J by 4 bases, with 16 bases between the two germline ends. This CDR3 has 14 amino acids. The CDR3 sequence: CALYRESGTGELFF. The CDR3 coding sequence is TGTGCCTTATACAGGGAGTCGGGCACCGGGGAGCTGTTTTTT.

The J gene is TRBJ2-7, the V gene TRBV19; 7 bases match TRBD2. With V trimmed by 10 bases and J by 5 bases, 23 bases remained unmatched. CDR3 size: 17 residues. CDR1 and CDR2 (germline): LNHDA, SQIVND (reference sequence). CDR3 residues: CATSPPGLMNRRDEQYF. The CDR3 DNA reads TGTGCCACCTCCCCTCCGGGACTAATGAATCGGCGGGACGAGCAGTACTTC.

The chain is built from TRBV10-3 and TRBJ1-5; D is uncertain. Germline CDR1 reads ENHRY; CDR2 reads SYGVKD. The germline V and J ends were trimmed by 3 bases and 0 bases, with 15 bases remaining between them. The CDR3 runs to 17 residues. This CDR3 is CAISDSVAQYSNQPQHF. For the CDR3, the DNA is TGTGCCATCAGTGACTCCGTGGCACAGTATAGCAATCAGCCCCAGCATTTT.

This clone was seen repeatedly, ten times or more. The rearrangement joins TRBV6-1 to TRBJ1-2; possibly TRBD1 for D (6 bases). The CDR3 sequence is 15 residues long. V gave up 4 bases and J gave up 8 bases, with 20 bases separating them. Germline V gene sequence: CDR1 MNHNS, CDR2 SASEGT. In DNA, the CDR3 is TGTGCCAGCAGTGGTACAGGGACCAGGGAGGGCGGCTACACCTTC. It codes for CASSGTGTREGGYTF.

On this clone itself: Other DNA sequences of this sample code for an identical CDR3. The rearrangement uses TRBV10-3 and TRBJ1-1, with 9 bases that match TRBD1. The germline V gene has CDR1 ENHRY and CDR2 SYGVKD. V gave up 6 bases and J gave up 3 bases; unmatched junction bases: 2. The CDR3 covers 13 residues. The CDR3 is CAISDRGDTEAFF. The CDR3 coding sequence is TGTGCCATCAGCGACAGGGGGGACACTGAAGCTTTCTTT.